One TCR beta chain is described in this entry. This record comes from a study of shared clonotypes between healthy human individuals. Study context: The donors, a couple of women and three men, were aged 18 to 49. CD8 memory received one plate per donor, CD8 naive two, CD4 memory three and CD4 naive three.

Donors, healthy HIV-negative adults, lacked recent acute infections or vaccinations. Nashville, Tennessee was home to all donors, each a Caucasian adult. Profiling relied on immunoSEQ multiplex PCR, and the TCRdb table lists in-frame clones only, not all of them. Here the sample spans 550,000 to 700,000 clones, roughly 72% being singletons. The sequence was obtained from a woman aged 25 to 39 in good health. The sequenced material came from memory CD4+ T cells sorted from blood. Subset denoted: CD45RA-negative fraction.

CDR3 DNA sequence: TGCGCCAGCAGCCACCGATTAGAGGCAGCAACTAATGAAAAACTGTTTTTT. It is translated as CASSHRLEAATNEKLFF. The chain carries TRBV4-1 and TRBJ1-4; D unresolved. Germline V gene sequence: CDR1 MGHRA, CDR2 YSYEKL. This CDR3 spans 17 amino acids. V was shortened by 3 bases and J by 0 bases, with 14 bases between the two germline ends.